Here is one T cell receptor beta chain with its context. Using RNA transcripts, the TCR beta CDR3 regions were amplified. RT-PCR with HTBI primers came first, then second-round multiplex PCR. TCRdb fed the multiplex PCR reads into MiXCR, producing one record per CDR3 protein. The repertoire holds around 1,200,000 distinct CDR3 sequences, with about 36% as singletons. The data were taken from a study of Graves' ophthalmopathy and Graves' hyperthyroidism. Trimming pared 10 bases from V and 5 bases from J, leaving 3 bases between. The CDR3 totals 10 residues. Germline CDR1 is SGHVS and CDR2 is FQNEAQ. This clonotype was sampled from an adult man with Graves' hyperthyroidism. The sequenced sample consisted of peripheral blood or thyroid tissue (not recorded which). This chain links TRBV7-8 with TRBJ2-6; D gene unclear. The CDR3 loop is CATRANVLTF. The DNA of the CDR3 is TGTGCCACCCGGGCCAACGTCCTGACTTTC.